This TCR beta chain was profiled in a study of cytomegalovirus exposure and HLA in healthy donors. With respect to this clone: Its matching antigen is unknown.

Notes on the study in general: The productive fraction for most TCR beta V segments was about 90% or about 30% in an earlier analysis. Most observed TCR sequences were rare, whereas some public TCRs were detected in many donors.

This CDR3 comprises 15 residues. Germline CDR1 SGHRS, CDR2 YFSETQ. Trimming shortened V by 0 bases and J by 2 bases, and 11 bases separated the two germline ends. PCR was performed using 60 Vbeta and 13 Jbeta primers. Libraries were prepared by immunoSEQ multiplex PCR; TCRdb keeps only in-frame clonotypes and omits some of them. This sample has tens of thousands of clones, with about four fifths found just once. J is TRBJ2-5 and V is TRBV5-1; maybe TRBD1 (6 bases). Sequenced sample: PBMCs. The sequence came from a man aged 45-60 years in good health and CMV-seropositive. As DNA, the CDR3 is TGCGCCAGCAGCTTGGTAGGGGGAGCGCAAGAGACCCAGTACTTC. This translates into CASSLVGGAQETQYF. The complete variable domain, with remaining parts taken from reference TRBV5-1 and TRBJ2-5, reads KAGVTQTPRYLIKTRGQQVTLSCSPISGHRSVSWYQQTPGQGLQFLFEYFSETQRNKGNFPGRFSGRQFSNSRSEMNVSTLELGDSALYLCASSLVGGAQETQYFGPGTRLLVL.